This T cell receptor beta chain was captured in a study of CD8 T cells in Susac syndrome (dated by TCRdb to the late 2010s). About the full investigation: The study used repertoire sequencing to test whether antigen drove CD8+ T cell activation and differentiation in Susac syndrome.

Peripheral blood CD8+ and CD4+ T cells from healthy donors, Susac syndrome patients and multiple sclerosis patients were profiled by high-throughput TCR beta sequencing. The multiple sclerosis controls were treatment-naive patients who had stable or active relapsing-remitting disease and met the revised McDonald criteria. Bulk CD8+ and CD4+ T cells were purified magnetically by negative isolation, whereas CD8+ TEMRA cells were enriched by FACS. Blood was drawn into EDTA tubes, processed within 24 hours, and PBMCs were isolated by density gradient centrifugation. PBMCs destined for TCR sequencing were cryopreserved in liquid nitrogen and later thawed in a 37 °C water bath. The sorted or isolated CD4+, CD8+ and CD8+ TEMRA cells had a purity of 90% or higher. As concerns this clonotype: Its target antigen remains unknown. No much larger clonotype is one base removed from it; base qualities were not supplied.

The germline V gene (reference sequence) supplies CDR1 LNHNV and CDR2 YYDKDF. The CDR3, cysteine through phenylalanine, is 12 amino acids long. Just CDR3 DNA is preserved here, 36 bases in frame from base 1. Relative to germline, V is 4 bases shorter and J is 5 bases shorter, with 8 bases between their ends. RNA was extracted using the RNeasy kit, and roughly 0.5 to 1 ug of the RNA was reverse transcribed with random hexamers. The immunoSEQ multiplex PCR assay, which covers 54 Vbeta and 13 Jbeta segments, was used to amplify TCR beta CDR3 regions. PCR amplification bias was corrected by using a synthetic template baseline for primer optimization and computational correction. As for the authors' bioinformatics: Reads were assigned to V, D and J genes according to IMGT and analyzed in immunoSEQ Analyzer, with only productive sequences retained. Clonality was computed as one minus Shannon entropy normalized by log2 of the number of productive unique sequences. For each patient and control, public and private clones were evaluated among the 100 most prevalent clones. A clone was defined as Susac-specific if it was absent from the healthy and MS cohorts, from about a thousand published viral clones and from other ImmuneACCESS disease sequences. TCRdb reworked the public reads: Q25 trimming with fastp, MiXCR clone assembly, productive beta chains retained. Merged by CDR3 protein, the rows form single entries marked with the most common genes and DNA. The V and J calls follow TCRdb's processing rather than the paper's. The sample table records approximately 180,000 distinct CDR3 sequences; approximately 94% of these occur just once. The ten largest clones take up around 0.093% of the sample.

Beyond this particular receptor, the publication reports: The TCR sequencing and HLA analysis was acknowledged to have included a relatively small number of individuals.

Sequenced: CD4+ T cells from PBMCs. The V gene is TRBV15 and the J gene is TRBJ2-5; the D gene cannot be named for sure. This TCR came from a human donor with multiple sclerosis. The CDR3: CATSTRWETQYF. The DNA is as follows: TGTGCCACCAGCACCCGATGGGAGACCCAGTACTTC. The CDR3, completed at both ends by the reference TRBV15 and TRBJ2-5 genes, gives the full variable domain DAMVIQNPRYQVTQFGKPVTLSCSQTLNHNVMYWYQQKSSQAPKLLFHYYDKDFNNEADTPDNFQSRRPNTSFCFLDIRSPGLGDTAMYLCATSTRWETQYFGPGTRLLVL.